This T cell receptor (beta chain) was sequenced for a study of blood T cell repertoires in COVID-19. Measured with immunoSEQ multiplex PCR; TCRdb has only the in-frame clones, and not every one. This table has tens of thousands of clones, approximately 90% appearing once. This CDR3 spans 16 amino acids. Trimming cost V 2 bases and J 8 bases, with 16 bases left between them. In germline, CDR1 is MGHRA, CDR2 YSYEKL. The sample was peripheral blood. The receptor's source is a human donor in a cohort sampled during active COVID-19. The genes are TRBV4-1 and TRBJ1-6, with D possibly TRBD1 on 6 matching bases. The CDR3 protein is CASSQTARTDHSPLHF. DNA of the CDR3: TGCGCCAGCAGCCAAACCGCCCGGACAGATCATTCACCCCTCCACTTT.